The rows below give T cell receptor beta chains drawn from one sample of a study of memory CD4+ T cells and cytomegalovirus serostatus. Using immunoSEQ multiplex PCR, the repertoire was profiled, and TCRdb retains in-frame clones only, with some absent. Seen here are 35,000 to 40,000 clones, 79% observed once, and the top ten hold about 5.8%. Sequenced input: memory CD4+ T cells from blood. The receptor set was obtained from an adult in good health and CMV-seropositive. The CDR3 runs from the conserved cysteine through the conserved F or W. Fields, in order: J gene, clone size, D gene, CDR3 length, V gene, CDR3 DNA, CDR3 protein. The D gene is left open where the match is weak. Some rows have no size entry. The others give once, few or many, or a class for an expanded clone.

j_call: TRBJ2-2; clone_size: NA; d_call: NA; cdr3_length: 14; v_call: TRBV2; cdr3_nt: TGTGCCAGCAGTGGGGAACTAGGCCCCGGGGAGCTGTTTTTT; cdr3_aa: CASSGELGPGELFF
j_call: TRBJ2-1; clone_size: NA; d_call: NA; cdr3_length: 16; v_call: TRBV6-6; cdr3_nt: TGTGCCAGCAGGGCGCAGGGGGGAACCCTCTACAATGAGCAGTTCTTC; cdr3_aa: CASRAQGGTLYNEQFF
j_call: TRBJ1-2; clone_size: NA; d_call: TRBD1; cdr3_length: 16; v_call: TRBV5-4; cdr3_nt: TGTGCCAGCAGCTTGCCGCACGGACAGGACTCCTATGGCTACACCTTC; cdr3_aa: CASSLPHGQDSYGYTF
j_call: TRBJ2-5; clone_size: NA; d_call: TRBD2; cdr3_length: 15; v_call: TRBV7-2; cdr3_nt: TGTGCCAGCAGCCAAATGGGGAGGGGACAAGAGACCCAGTACTTC; cdr3_aa: CASSQMGRGQETQYF
j_call: TRBJ1-2; clone_size: NA; d_call: TRBD1; cdr3_length: 16; v_call: TRBV11-2; cdr3_nt: TGTGCCAGCAGCCCCGATGGGACAGGGAACTTCTATGGCTACACCTTC; cdr3_aa: CASSPDGTGNFYGYTF
j_call: TRBJ1-1; clone_size: NA; d_call: TRBD1; cdr3_length: 18; v_call: TRBV2; cdr3_nt: TGTGCCAGCAGTGAAAGGGGGCCCTTCCAGGGGGGGTACACTGAAGCTTTCTTT; cdr3_aa: CASSERGPFQGGYTEAFF
j_call: TRBJ1-1; clone_size: NA; d_call: TRBD1; cdr3_length: 15; v_call: TRBV27; cdr3_nt: TGTGCCAGCAGACCTAGACAGGGGGTCCCCACTGAAGCTTTCTTT; cdr3_aa: CASRPRQGVPTEAFF
j_call: TRBJ2-4; clone_size: NA; d_call: NA; cdr3_length: 12; v_call: TRBV13; cdr3_nt: TGTGCCAGCAGGCGAGAGGGAAACATTCAGTACTTC; cdr3_aa: CASRREGNIQYF
j_call: TRBJ1-1; clone_size: NA; d_call: TRBD1; cdr3_length: 13; v_call: TRBV29-1; cdr3_nt: TGCAGCGTTACAGGGGGCCCGACCACTGAAGCTTTCTTT; cdr3_aa: CSVTGGPTTEAFF
j_call: TRBJ2-2; clone_size: NA; d_call: NA; cdr3_length: 14; v_call: TRBV11-2; cdr3_nt: TGTGCCAGCAGCTACCCAAGGACGCCCGGGGAGCTGTTTTTT; cdr3_aa: CASSYPRTPGELFF
j_call: TRBJ2-5; clone_size: NA; d_call: TRBD1; cdr3_length: 16; v_call: TRBV7-2; cdr3_nt: TGTGCCAGCAGCCGGTGGGGACAGGGATTCGAAGAGACCCAGTACTTC; cdr3_aa: CASSRWGQGFEETQYF
j_call: TRBJ2-1; clone_size: NA; d_call: TRBD2; cdr3_length: 16; v_call: TRBV7-9; cdr3_nt: TGTGCCAGCAGCCCGAGACTAGCGGGGGGAGGGAATGAGCAGTTCTTC; cdr3_aa: CASSPRLAGGGNEQFF
j_call: TRBJ2-7; clone_size: NA; d_call: NA; cdr3_length: 15; v_call: TRBV9; cdr3_nt: TGTGCCAGCAGCGCGCGACCCCAAAGGGCCTACGAGCAGTACTTC; cdr3_aa: CASSARPQRAYEQYF
j_call: TRBJ2-7; clone_size: NA; d_call: NA; cdr3_length: 15; v_call: TRBV9; cdr3_nt: TGTGCCAGCAGCGTAGCTCCCGGAGCGGTCTACGAGCAGTACTTC; cdr3_aa: CASSVAPGAVYEQYF
j_call: TRBJ2-3; clone_size: NA; d_call: TRBD2; cdr3_length: 14; v_call: TRBV9; cdr3_nt: TGTGCCAGCAGCGTAGACGGGAGGGAAGATACGCAGTATTTT; cdr3_aa: CASSVDGREDTQYF
j_call: TRBJ1-4; clone_size: once; d_call: TRBD1; cdr3_length: 14; v_call: TRBV6-5; cdr3_nt: TGTGCCAGCAGGACGACAGGGGGAGGAGGGAAACTGTTTTTT; cdr3_aa: CASRTTGGGGKLFF
j_call: TRBJ2-1; clone_size: NA; d_call: NA; cdr3_length: 15; v_call: TRBV9; cdr3_nt: TGTGCCAGCAGCGTAGGTCCCCGACGGGTGGATGAGCAGTTCTTC; cdr3_aa: CASSVGPRRVDEQFF
j_call: TRBJ2-1; clone_size: NA; d_call: TRBD2; cdr3_length: 13; v_call: TRBV27; cdr3_nt: TGTGCCAGCGGGGAGACTAGCGGAAATGAGCAGTTCTTC; cdr3_aa: CASGETSGNEQFF
j_call: TRBJ2-6; clone_size: NA; d_call: NA; cdr3_length: 13; v_call: TRBV19; cdr3_nt: TGTGCAAGTACGGTCTCTGGGGCCAACGTCCTGACTTTC; cdr3_aa: CASTVSGANVLTF
j_call: TRBJ2-2; clone_size: NA; d_call: NA; cdr3_length: 14; v_call: TRBV18; cdr3_nt: TGTGCCAGCTCACTGGGGCGAGGAACCGGGGAGCTGTTTTTT; cdr3_aa: CASSLGRGTGELFF
j_call: TRBJ2-2; clone_size: NA; d_call: NA; cdr3_length: 12; v_call: TRBV7-9; cdr3_nt: TGTGCCAGCAGCCTTAGCGACGGGGAGCTGTTTTTT; cdr3_aa: CASSLSDGELFF
j_call: TRBJ2-3; clone_size: NA; d_call: TRBD2; cdr3_length: 15; v_call: TRBV5-6; cdr3_nt: TGTGCCAGCAGCCCCGGGGGGGGTACGAGAAATACGCAGTATTTT; cdr3_aa: CASSPGGGTRNTQYF
j_call: TRBJ1-2; clone_size: NA; d_call: TRBD1; cdr3_length: 14; v_call: TRBV9; cdr3_nt: TGTGCCAGCAGCGCCGGGACAGGGAACTATGGCTACACCTTC; cdr3_aa: CASSAGTGNYGYTF
j_call: TRBJ2-5; clone_size: NA; d_call: TRBD2; cdr3_length: 16; v_call: TRBV7-2; cdr3_nt: TGTGCCAGCAGCCTAGGCGGGGGTCTAGTAGGTGAGACCCAGTACTTC; cdr3_aa: CASSLGGGLVGETQYF
j_call: TRBJ1-1; clone_size: NA; d_call: NA; cdr3_length: 15; v_call: TRBV5-6; cdr3_nt: TGTGCCAGCAGCTTGTGGTGGAACCGGAACACTGAAGCTTTCTTT; cdr3_aa: CASSLWWNRNTEAFF
j_call: TRBJ2-1; clone_size: few; d_call: NA; cdr3_length: 14; v_call: TRBV4-1; cdr3_nt: TGCGCCAGCAGCCAAGATCTGGTAGCAGGGGAGCAGTTCTTC; cdr3_aa: CASSQDLVAGEQFF
j_call: TRBJ2-7; clone_size: few; d_call: TRBD2; cdr3_length: 16; v_call: TRBV5-1; cdr3_nt: TGCGCCAGCAGCTCTCTAGCGGGGTCCCGATCCTACGAGCAGTACTTC; cdr3_aa: CASSSLAGSRSYEQYF
j_call: TRBJ2-7; clone_size: NA; d_call: TRBD1; cdr3_length: 13; v_call: TRBV27; cdr3_nt: TGTGCCAGCAAGGACAGGTCCACCTACGAGCAGTACTTC; cdr3_aa: CASKDRSTYEQYF
j_call: TRBJ2-1; clone_size: NA; d_call: TRBD2; cdr3_length: 16; v_call: TRBV5-4; cdr3_nt: TGTGCCAGCAGCGCTCTTAGCGGGTCAACCTACAATGAGCAGTTCTTC; cdr3_aa: CASSALSGSTYNEQFF
j_call: TRBJ1-6; clone_size: NA; d_call: TRBD1; cdr3_length: 14; v_call: TRBV18; cdr3_nt: TGTGCCAGCTCACCGCGACAGGGGGACTCACCCCTCCACTTT; cdr3_aa: CASSPRQGDSPLHF
j_call: TRBJ2-7; clone_size: NA; d_call: NA; cdr3_length: 11; v_call: TRBV14; cdr3_nt: TGTGCCAGCAGCCAAGCCAGCGAGCAGTACTTC; cdr3_aa: CASSQASEQYF
j_call: TRBJ2-1; clone_size: NA; d_call: TRBD1; cdr3_length: 16; v_call: TRBV4-2; cdr3_nt: TGTGCCAGCAGCCAAGGAGGGACAGGGGGCCGAGATGAGCAGTTCTTC; cdr3_aa: CASSQGGTGGRDEQFF
j_call: TRBJ2-2; clone_size: once; d_call: TRBD2; cdr3_length: 16; v_call: TRBV7-6; cdr3_nt: TGTGCCAGCAGCGCTCGACTAGCGGGGGGGCCCGGGGAGCTGTTTTTT; cdr3_aa: CASSARLAGGPGELFF
j_call: TRBJ2-3; clone_size: NA; d_call: NA; cdr3_length: 16; v_call: TRBV5-1; cdr3_nt: TGCGCCAGCAGCTTGGGTGGCGGTCCCAGGGGAGATACGCAGTATTTT; cdr3_aa: CASSLGGGPRGDTQYF
j_call: TRBJ2-4; clone_size: NA; d_call: TRBD2; cdr3_length: 18; v_call: TRBV7-2; cdr3_nt: TGTGCCAGCAGCCCATACTCTACAGCGGGAGGTTCCAAAAACATTCAGTACTTC; cdr3_aa: CASSPYSTAGGSKNIQYF
j_call: TRBJ2-7; clone_size: NA; d_call: TRBD1; cdr3_length: 16; v_call: TRBV9; cdr3_nt: TGTGCCAGCAGCGTAGATCCGGGACAGGGAGCCTACGAGCAGTACTTC; cdr3_aa: CASSVDPGQGAYEQYF
j_call: TRBJ1-6; clone_size: NA; d_call: TRBD1; cdr3_length: 14; v_call: TRBV2; cdr3_nt: TGTGCCAGCAGGGGGGATCCACAGGGGAGGCCCCTCCACTTT; cdr3_aa: CASRGDPQGRPLHF
j_call: TRBJ1-1; clone_size: NA; d_call: TRBD1; cdr3_length: 19; v_call: TRBV13; cdr3_nt: TGTGCCAGCAGCTCAAAAGCCGGGACAGGGGGAGACAGCGGCACTGAAGCTTTCTTT; cdr3_aa: CASSSKAGTGGDSGTEAFF
j_call: TRBJ1-4; clone_size: few; d_call: NA; cdr3_length: 17; v_call: TRBV4-1; cdr3_nt: TGCGCCAGCAGCCAAGTAAACTGGGGTCCCGCGACGGAAAAACTGTTTTTT; cdr3_aa: CASSQVNWGPATEKLFF
j_call: TRBJ1-2; clone_size: NA; d_call: TRBD1; cdr3_length: 12; v_call: TRBV5-1; cdr3_nt: TGCGCCAGCAGCGAGGACAGGACTGGCTACACCTTC; cdr3_aa: CASSEDRTGYTF